The T cell receptor (beta chain) described here comes from a study of CD8+ T cells in alopecia areata. Study summary: People stayed on tofacitinib for 6 to 18 months, then stopped the drug for 6 months.

Treatment specified: oral pan-JAK inhibitor, 5-10 mg twice daily. The sorting of PBMCs gave CD4+ and CD8+ T cells. The authors extracted RNA and reverse transcribed it into cDNA as the sequencing template. Assay used: immunoSEQ multiplex PCR; TCRdb lists only in-frame clones, some missing. The data contain about 190,000 clones, 45% to 65% of them seen just once; the ten biggest clones take up approximately 0.7%. Per the germline V gene, CDR1 is MGHDK and CDR2 is SYGVNS. The CDR3 runs 13 residues. V was trimmed by 3 bases and J by 5 bases, leaving 8 bases between them. The study's findings and limits: Researchers reported that TCR sharing among patients proved less clear than in mice, possibly HLA-linked. Numerous clones, expanded in lesions, remained in scalp and blood during tofacitinib.

As regards this clone: As yet, its antigen is unknown.

The genes are TRBV25-1 and TRBJ2-1; D not certain. The receptor was isolated from a human donor with alopecia areata. The sample in question was CD4+ T cells sorted from blood, obtained at week 4, from a patient treated with tofacitinib. The CDR3 DNA reads TGTGCCAGCAGTGAGATTAGAAACAATGAGCAGTTCTTC. Its translation: CASSEIRNNEQFF.